Below are 15 T cell receptor beta chains sequenced from a single sample in a study of early T cells in non-severe SARS-CoV-2 infection. In TCRdb, the 5' RACE reads were re-called with MiXCR into one record per CDR3 protein. The data hold some 70,000 distinct CDR3 sequences, with 9.5% observed a single time. Sequenced: whole blood. Receptors were obtained from an adult who was a healthcare worker with PCR-confirmed SARS-CoV-2 infection or an uninfected control (not recorded which).

This clonotype was seen a few times. This chain uses TRBV9 with TRBJ2-1, with 8 bases fitting TRBD2. The CDR3 is 16 residues long. The trim removed 3 bases at V and 4 bases at J, leaving 9 bases unmatched. CDR1 and CDR2 (germline): SGDLS, YYNGEE. CDR3: CASSAYVSGAYNEQFF. The CDR3 coding sequence is TGTGCCAGCAGCGCTTACGTTAGCGGGGCTTACAATGAGCAGTTCTTC.

This clonotype was detected ten times or more. J is TRBJ2-7 and V is TRBV4-1; D may match TRBD1 or TRBD2 (5 bases each). CDR1 MGHRA and CDR2 YSYEKL come from the germline V gene. Trimming took off 1 base at V and 1 base at J, with 11 bases between the two ends. The CDR3 is 15 amino acids. In DNA form, the CDR3 reads TGCGCCAGCAGCCAAGGTTGGGACGGATCCTACGAGCAGTACTTC. This translates into CASSQGWDGSYEQYF.

V usage is TRBV20-1 and J usage is TRBJ2-7, with TRBD1 matching over 9 bases. Losses at the gene ends were 6 bases for V and 3 bases for J; bases not matched to a gene: 18. From germline, CDR1 is DFQATT and CDR2 SNEGSKA (reference sequence). This CDR3 is built from 17 residues. The CDR3 nucleotides are TGCAGTGCGTTACCGGGACAGGGACCCCTCCTGCACTACGAGCAGTACTTC. Its translation: CSALPGQGPLLHYEQYF.

This chain connects TRBV4-3 to TRBJ1-4, with D tentatively TRBD1 (6 bases). The length of the CDR3 is 13 residues. Germline CDR1 is LGHNA and CDR2 is YSLEER. V was pared by 0 bases and J by 7 bases, with 6 bases between. The DNA for the CDR3 is TGCGCCAGCAGCCAAGACAGGGGTGAAAAACTGTTTTTT. Translating gives CASSQDRGEKLFF.

This clonotype was counted ten times or more. This chain links TRBV29-1 with TRBJ2-7; 7 bases line up with TRBD1. The V segment lost 3 bases and the J segment 5 bases; nucleotides outside the gene matches: 10. This CDR3 is built from 14 residues. Germline loops: CDR1 SQVTM, CDR2 ANQGSEA. The CDR3 bases are TGCAGCGTTGACTCCGGGACAGCCGACAACGAGCAGTACTTC. Residues: CSVDSGTADNEQYF.

This clonotype occurred many times. The rearrangement links TRBV6-1 to TRBJ2-3, with TRBD1 matching over 8 bases. Germline-derived CDR1 and CDR2 are MNHNS and SASEGT. CDR3 length: 16 residues. V was clipped by 5 bases and J by 2 bases; unmatched bases: 9. The CDR3 DNA is TGTGCCAGCAGTCTCTCTCCGGGACAGGTCACAGATACGCAGTATTTT. This sequence encodes CASSLSPGQVTDTQYF.

In its sample, this clonotype is medium-sized. This chain links TRBV20-1 with TRBJ2-5; either TRBD1 or TRBD2 may supply D (5 bases each). The V end was cut by 3 bases, the J end by 5 bases, with 10 bases between. CDR1 is DFQATT and CDR2 is SNEGSKA in the germline V gene (reference sequence). The CDR3 contains 12 residues. CDR3 in amino acids: CSAREWGETQYF. CDR3 sequence (DNA): TGCAGTGCTAGGGAGTGGGGGGAGACCCAGTACTTC.

This clonotype was seen more than once but under ten times. The CDR3 region has the DNA TGTGCCAGCAGCATGGCTAGCGGGGGCCTCACAGATACGCAGTATTTT. Its protein product is CASSMASGGLTDTQYF. This chain uses TRBV11-2 with TRBJ2-3; 10 nucleotides match TRBD2. The CDR3 spans 16 residues. Per germline, CDR1 SGHAT and CDR2 FQNNGV. The ends lost 5 bases at V and 2 bases at J; junction bases unmatched: 7.

The J gene is TRBJ2-7, the V gene TRBV3-1, with 8 bases aligning to TRBD2. V gave up 4 bases and J gave up 1 base; unmatched junction bases: 3. Looked up from germline, CDR1 is LGHDT and CDR2 is YNNKEL (reference sequence). This CDR3 contains 14 residues. CDR3 loop: CASSPSGRSYEQYF. The CDR3, as DNA: TGTGCCAGCAGCCCGAGCGGGAGATCCTACGAGCAGTACTTC.

This clonotype has at least ten counts. The chain couples TRBV29-1 to TRBJ1-1; no reliable D call. The CDR3 contains 13 residues. Germline V CDR1 and CDR2: SQVTM, ANQGSEA. The germline V and J ends were trimmed by 5 bases and 0 bases, with 10 bases remaining between them. Here the CDR3 DNA reads TGCAGCGTTTTGCGTACTATGAACACTGAAGCTTTCTTT. Its translation is CSVLRTMNTEAFF.

The V call is TRBV11-3, the J call TRBJ2-2; weak D call: TRBD1 (6 bases). Trimming left V 4 bases short and J 2 bases short, with 8 bases between. CDR3 size: 14 residues. Germline values: CDR1 SGHNT, CDR2 YENEEA. The CDR3 DNA sequence: TGTGCCAGCAGCTCGGGACAAAACACCGGGGAGCTGTTTTTT. Protein sequence: CASSSGQNTGELFF.

This clonotype was seen a handful of times. The chain is built from TRBV7-2 and TRBJ2-3; 10 bases align to TRBD2. The CDR3 length is 14 residues. Germline assignment: CDR1 SGHTA and CDR2 FQGNSA. J gave up 5 bases and V 5 bases, and 4 bases lay outside the gene matches. The CDR3 is CASSRRLAGDTQYF. CDR3 nucleotide sequence: TGTGCCAGCAGCCGCCGACTAGCGGGAGATACGCAGTATTTT.

This clonotype was counted many times. This chain connects TRBV29-1 to TRBJ2-7; D ambiguous. Germline CDR1 reads SQVTM; CDR2 reads ANQGSEA. V dropped 6 bases and J dropped 3 bases, with 12 bases sitting between them. The CDR3 length is 12 residues. The DNA of the CDR3 is TGCAGCGTCCTCGGCACCAGCTACGAGCAGTACTTC. It yields the protein CSVLGTSYEQYF.

The chain recombines TRBV2 with TRBJ2-1, with 10 bases identical to TRBD1. CDR1 SNHLY and CDR2 FYNNEI come from the germline V gene. The CDR3 contains 14 residues. J was trimmed by 4 bases and V by 6 bases; bases with no gene match: 3. The CDR3 here is CASSGQGVYNEQFF. CDR3 bases: TGTGCCAGCAGCGGACAGGGGGTTTACAATGAGCAGTTCTTC. The entire variable domain, with the rest obtained from reference TRBV2 and TRBJ2-1, is as follows: EPEVTQTPSHQVTQMGQEVILRCVPISNHLYFYWYRQILGQKVEFLVSFYNNEISEKSEIFDDQFSVERPDGSNFTLKIRSTKLEDSAMYFCASSGQGVYNEQFFGPGTRLTVL.

This clonotype occurred many times. The chain links TRBV5-6 to TRBJ2-3, with 7 positions matching TRBD2. The junction had 6 bases not matched to a gene; V was cut back by 4 bases and J by 1 base. The CDR3 has 15 residues. In germline, CDR1 is SGHDT, CDR2 YYEEEE. The CDR3 here is CASSPGGGGTDTQYF. CDR3 nucleotides: TGTGCCAGCAGCCCGGGCGGGGGAGGCACAGATACGCAGTATTTT.